Reported below is one T cell receptor (beta chain). Its matching antigen is unknown. The data are from a study of beta chain features in type 1 diabetes. Whole-study context: Sorted cells, approximately 110,000,000 in number, were examined across all samples. The study's findings and limits: VDJ junctions in type 1 diabetes patients carried more deletions and fewer insertions.

cDNA synthesis used the whole RNA isolate, giving expressed TCRB sequences. Deep immunoSEQ sequencing covered naive, central memory and regulatory T cell samples. The protocol was immunoSEQ multiplex PCR, while the TCRdb copy is restricted to in-frame clones and leaves out a portion. The table lists about 340,000 clones, around 7.6% of them singletons. There are 15 residues in the CDR3. The V gene lost 1 base and the J gene lost 5 bases, with 11 bases spanning the gap. Germline V CDR1 and CDR2: SGHVS, FNYEAQ. The TCR sequence derives from a woman aged 18-35 years in good health. This chain joins TRBV7-6 and TRBJ2-2, with no clear D. Material for sequencing was central memory CD4+ T cells from blood. The CDR3 region has the DNA TGTGCCAGCAGCTTAGTTGCCTCCAGGACCGGGGAGCTGTTTTTT. Translation: CASSLVASRTGELFF.